These 16 T cell receptor beta chains were all obtained from the same sample, sequenced in a study of T cell clonality in common variable immunodeficiency. The repertoire was sequenced with immunoSEQ multiplex PCR; TCRdb's copy has only in-frame clones and lacks some. The record shows about 47,000 clones for this sample, with no singletons present. Input material: peripheral blood mononuclear cells. Receptors originate from a person aged 18-70 years in good health.

This clone was counted at least ten times. The CDR3 goes on 3 residues after the read ends, and that part is filled in from the germline J gene. This chain links TRBV4-1 with TRBJ2-7, with 7 bases identical to TRBD1. CDR3 length: 15 amino acids. The junction had 3 bases not matched to a gene; V was cut back by 0 bases and J by 1 base. Germline CDR1 and CDR2: MGHRA and YSYEKL. The CDR3 DNA, read in part, is TGCGCCAGCAGCCAAGACGGGACAGTGTCCTACGAG. Its protein is CASSQDGTVSYE. The full CDR3 reads CASSQDGTVSYEQYF.

This clone occurred many times. Read sequence stops 3 residues before the CDR3 end, and the germline J gene provides the missing end. The V gene is TRBV20-1, the J gene TRBJ2-7; 9 nucleotides agree with TRBD2. V was pared by 4 bases and J by 4 bases, with 5 bases of the junction left unmatched. CDR1 and CDR2 (germline): DFQATT, SNEGSKA (reference sequence). This CDR3 comprises 13 residues. The sequenced part of the CDR3 DNA is TGCAGTGCTAATAGCGGGAGAAGGTACGAG. It specifies CSANSGRRYE. The full CDR3 reads CSANSGRRYEQYF.

This clone was seen at least ten times. The read terminates 3 residues ahead of where the CDR3 ends, so the germline J gene completes it. The genes are TRBV5-4 and TRBJ2-7, with 8 nucleotides matching TRBD2. This CDR3 spans 14 amino acids. The germline gives CDR1 SGHNT, CDR2 YYREEE (reference sequence). V lost 4 bases and J lost 3; bases outside the gene matches: 6. CDR3 region: CASSAGGLIYEQYF. CDR3 DNA, as far as it was read: TGTGCCAGCAGCGCGGGGGGCCTTATCTACGAG.

This clone showed up many times. The read terminates 3 residues before the CDR3 end, so the remaining end is supplied by the germline J gene. The V and J genes are TRBV4-1 and TRBJ1-5; 9 bases fit TRBD1. V shed 4 bases and J 4 bases; nucleotides not matched to a gene: 5. The CDR3 extends over 15 amino acids. Germline CDR1 MGHRA, CDR2 YSYEKL. CDR3 residues: CASSRTGGANQPQHF. CDR3 DNA (partial): TGCGCCAGCAGCCGTACAGGGGGCGCGAATCAGCCC.

Many counts were recorded for this clone. Read coverage stops 3 residues before the CDR3 terminus; the germline J gene supplies the remainder. The rearrangement uses TRBV6-1 and TRBJ1-6; TRBD1 might be the D (6 bases). The ends were cut back, 4 bases at V and 4 bases at J, with 14 bases in the middle. Germline CDR1 reads MNHNS; CDR2 reads SASEGT. This CDR3 has 16 amino acids. The DNA read from the CDR3 is TGTGCCAGCAGTGCAGAACGGACAGCTTATAATTCACCC. The encoded protein is CASSAERTAYNSP. The full CDR3 protein is CASSAERTAYNSPLHF.

This clone was observed many times. From the germline J gene comes the end of the CDR3, since the read stops 3 residues before it. V and J are TRBV4-2 and TRBJ2-1; a weak D match, TRBD2 (5 bases). This CDR3 region has 16 residues. The ends were cut back, 0 bases at V and 0 bases at J, with 9 bases in the middle. The germline gives CDR1 LGHNA, CDR2 YNFKEQ. The DNA read from the CDR3 is TGTGCCAGCAGCCAAGAGCCGGGGAACTCCTACAATGAG. Its translation is CASSQEPGNSYNE. Given in full, the CDR3 is CASSQEPGNSYNEQFF.

This clone has at least ten counts. The DNA ends 3 residues before the CDR3 does, and the rest of the CDR3 is filled in from the germline J gene. The chain is built from TRBV30 and TRBJ1-3, with D maybe TRBD1 (6 bases). Trimming removed 5 bases from V and 1 base from J, with 12 bases in between. CDR1 is GTSNPN, CDR2 SVGIG, per germline (reference sequence). This CDR3 region has 14 residues. CDR3 DNA (partial): TGTGCCTGGCAAACAGGGTCTTCTGGAAACACC. Protein product: CAWQTGSSGNT. The entire CDR3 sequence reads CAWQTGSSGNTIYF.

This clone appeared many times. The read halts 3 residues ahead of the CDR3 end, with the missing end drawn from the germline J gene. The chain carries TRBV5-8 and TRBJ2-7, with D uncertain. The CDR3 length is 11 residues. The V and J ends lost 4 bases and 4 bases respectively, with 6 bases between them. Germline loops: CDR1 SGHTS, CDR2 YDEGEE. The covered CDR3 bases are TGTGCCAGCAGCGTCAATTACGAG. Residues: CASSVNYE. The full CDR3 is CASSVNYEQYF.

This clone was found many times. Read data end 3 residues before the CDR3 end; the end is taken from the germline J gene. The genes are TRBV6-2 or TRBV6-3 and TRBJ1-6; TRBD1 matches 9 bases. With V trimmed by 5 bases and J by 10 bases, 6 bases remained unmatched. Germline CDR1 reads MNHEY; CDR2 reads SVGEGT. This CDR3 is built from 14 residues. The CDR3 DNA, read in part, is TGTGCCAGCAGTCCAACAGGGGGCGGGTCACCC. Protein product: CASSPTGGGSP. The entire CDR3 protein reads CASSPTGGGSPLHF.

This clone was observed many times. The read halts 3 residues ahead of the CDR3 end, with the missing end drawn from the germline J gene. The J gene is TRBJ2-2, the V gene TRBV14, with TRBD2 as a possible D gene (5 bases). The CDR3 length is 15 residues. Looked up from germline, CDR1 is SGHDN and CDR2 is FVKESK. Trimming removed 8 bases at V and 0 bases at J, with 13 bases between. The covered CDR3 bases are TGTGCCAGCCAAAGAGGGCCAGCGAACACCGGGGAG. This sequence encodes CASQRGPANTGE. In full, the CDR3 is CASQRGPANTGELFF.

This clone was recorded at least ten times. The CDR3 end falls 3 residues outside the read, so it is completed with the germline J gene. The V call is TRBV12-3 or TRBV12-4, the J call TRBJ2-1; the D is unclear. V lost 6 bases and J 7 bases, leaving 13 bases between the germline ends. The CDR3 totals 13 residues. The DNA read from the CDR3 is TGTGCCAGCAGACAATCCAGAAGTAATGAG. Its protein product is CASRQSRSNE. The full CDR3 reads CASRQSRSNEQFF.

This clone occurred many times. The read stops 3 residues short of the end of the CDR3; the missing end is completed from the germline J gene. The V call is TRBV7-2, the J call TRBJ2-7; D might be TRBD1 (5 bases). V lost 6 bases to trimming and J lost 3 bases, with 9 bases between them. The CDR3 is 12 residues long. The germline gives CDR1 SGHTA, CDR2 FQGNSA. CDR3 DNA (partial): TGTGCCAGCAGACTTGACAGCTACGAG. The encoded protein is CASRLDSYE. The whole CDR3 sequence is CASRLDSYEQYF.

This clone was observed many times. The sequence runs out 3 residues before the end of the CDR3; the remainder is reconstructed from the germline J gene. The chain recombines TRBV19 with TRBJ1-5; D may be TRBD1 (6 bases). Between the trimmed V and J ends, which lost 7 bases and 5 bases, there was a span of 9 bases. This CDR3 contains 12 residues. The V gene's germline CDR1 is LNHDA and CDR2 SQIVND (reference sequence). The part of the CDR3 DNA that was read is TGTGCCAGTACTCCAGGGGATCAGCCC. Protein sequence: CASTPGDQP. The full-length CDR3 reads as CASTPGDQPQHF.

This clone was seen many times. Read coverage stops 3 residues before the CDR3 terminus; the germline J gene supplies the remainder. The chain links TRBV7-2 to TRBJ1-6, with 8 bases lining up with TRBD1. The V and J ends lost 3 bases and 7 bases, in that order; junction bases with no gene match: 5. Germline V gene lookup returns CDR1 SGHTA and CDR2 FQGNSA. The CDR3 sequence is 15 residues long. The CDR3 loop reads CASSLDRVWNSPLHF. The DNA read from the CDR3 is TGTGCCAGCAGCTTGGACAGGGTGTGGAATTCACCC. The whole variable domain, remainder taken from reference TRBV7-2 and TRBJ1-6, is GAGVSQSPSNKVTEKGKDVELRCDPISGHTALYWYRQSLGQGLEFLIYFQGNSAPDKSGLPSDRFSAERTGGSVSTLTIQRTQQEDSAVYLCASSLDRVWNSPLHFGNGTRLTVT.

This clone has ten or more counts. The read gets to within 3 residues of the CDR3 end, and the germline J gene fills in the rest. This chain joins TRBV12-3 or TRBV12-4 and TRBJ2-7; D perhaps matches TRBD1 (6 bases). The CDR3 has 14 residues. The V end lost 1 base, the J end lost 3 bases, and 10 bases lay between the germline ends. This chain's CDR3 is CASSLGGGDYEQYF. Partial CDR3 DNA: TGTGCCAGCAGTTTAGGAGGGGGAGACTACGAG.

This clone was recorded many times. The read ends 3 residues shy of where the CDR3 ends; the end is completed using the germline J gene. V and J are TRBV7-3 and TRBJ2-1; 8 positions match TRBD2. CDR1 SGHTA and CDR2 FQGTGA come from the germline V gene. With 2 bases clipped from V and 9 bases from J, the junction kept 6 bases outside the gene matches. There are 14 residues in the CDR3. The covered CDR3 bases are TGTGCCAGCAGCTTATCTGGGCTAGCGGGTGAG. This encodes CASSLSGLAGE. The CDR3 as a whole reads CASSLSGLAGEQFF.